This T cell receptor (beta chain) emerged from a study of blood T cell repertoires in COVID-19. For the study at large: In each case, the material was cDNA or gDNA derived from T cells, B-cell-depleted T cells, or PBMCs.

Measured with immunoSEQ multiplex PCR; TCRdb has only the in-frame clones, and not every one. This table holds under 250,000 clones, 80% to 85% found once. This CDR3 has 15 amino acids. Per germline, CDR1 SGHVS and CDR2 FNYEAQ. After removal of 3 bases from V and 5 bases from J, the junction contained 1 base not matched to a gene. The V gene is TRBV7-6, the J gene TRBJ2-3, with 14 nucleotides matching TRBD2. Sequencing was done on a sample of peripheral blood. This TCR derives from a woman aged 25 to 39 who had recovered from COVID-19. The CDR3 reads CASSLTSGRGDTQYF. Written as DNA, the CDR3 is TGTGCCAGCAGCTTGACTAGCGGGAGGGGAGATACGCAGTATTTT.